This TCR beta chain was captured by sequencing in a study of T cells in Graves' hyperthyroidism and ophthalmopathy (dated by TCRdb to the late 2010s). In terms of the full investigation: To identify distinguishing TCR V-J signatures, a discovery cohort of about 100 patients was used, comprising 43 with Graves' ophthalmopathy and some 57 with stable Graves' hyperthyroidism. An independent validation cohort of around 19 hyperthyroidism patients and approximately 17 patients who later progressed to ophthalmopathy tested prospective prediction of ophthalmopathy. In addition, the study compared T-cell repertoires in thyroid tissue and in blood from about 6 Graves' hyperthyroidism patients. After sampling, hyperthyroidism patients received methimazole starting at 30 mg daily, and ophthalmopathy patients received high-dose intravenous methylprednisolone. The paper reports TCR Vbeta CDR3 sequencing of 135 peripheral blood samples: 40 to 45 ophthalmopathy, about 75 hyperthyroidism and around 17 progressor patients. For training and testing, the 100 or so patients in the discovery cohort were randomly divided in a 7:3 ratio.

Here is what the overall study found, with its caveats: No statistical method was used to set the sample size in advance, and investigators knew the group allocation. In validation, progression to ophthalmopathy was predicted by the model with 70.59% sensitivity and roughly 72% specificity, a median of roughly six months before onset. A 13 V-J signature model separated ophthalmopathy from stable hyperthyroidism, with nearly 90% sensitivity and roughly 84% specificity in cross-validation and 80%/75% in testing. Most expanded thyroid clonotypes (frequency above 0.001) were also detected in blood, suggesting blood repertoires may reflect thyroid immune responses.

About this clonotype itself: No antigen is known for it. Per-base quality was not reported, and no clone a single base away is much larger than it.

The TCR beta CDR3 regions were amplified from RNA transcripts. The TCR CDR3 was subjected to a first round of RT-PCR using the HTBI primer set and the Qiagen OneStep RT-PCR kit. Libraries were constructed in a second round of multiplex PCR, after which size selection and purification were carried out. The libraries were sequenced on an Illumina HiSeq2000 using paired-end 100 bp reads. Per the original workflow: SOAPnuke was used to process the raw data, with reads discarded if the reads contained adapters or uncalled bases, had a mean Phred below 15, or lacked an exact constant-primer or identifier match. High-quality paired reads were merged using COPE v1.2.5, and each unique nucleotide sequence was defined as a clonotype. MiTCR v1.1 was used to align the clonotypes against IMGT TRBV, TRBD and TRBJ reference segments. The analysis included only V-J combinations with a frequency above 0.0001, which together covered 99% to 99.2% of the repertoires. A TCS score was defined as the ratio of F50 (clonal expansion) to E x V (chaos), with BLOSUM62-based TCRdist applied between CDR3 peptides within each V-J. Welch's t-statistics and random forest reduced some 510 V-J features to fewer than 15, which were used in a naive Bayes classifier (R e1071). Thyroid-blood repertoire similarity was quantified with the Morisita-Horn index. The raw public data were reprocessed by TCRdb itself: fastp quality trimming at Q25, MiXCR clonotype calling, in-frame beta chains only. Merged by CDR3 protein, the rows form single entries marked with the most common genes and DNA. It is TCRdb's table, rather than the study itself, that gives the V and J calls and clone size. Here the sample has about 570,000 distinct CDR3 sequences; about 45% occur a single time. Jointly, the top ten make up around 20% of the sample.

Any patient with an uncontrolled infection, another autoimmune disease, pregnancy or lactation was excluded. Clinical symptoms, serum thyroxine and TRAb, thyroid ultrasound, and orbital computed tomography formed the basis for the diagnoses. Total RNA was extracted using Trizol reagent, and RNA quality was assessed on an Agilent 2100 Bioanalyzer. Trimming leaves V shorter by 2 bases and J shorter by 5 bases, with the junction holding 9 bases beyond the gene matches. Counted from cysteine to phenylalanine, this CDR3 has 16 amino acids. Only the CDR3 region is kept as DNA, spanning 48 bases read in frame from base 1. CDR1 and CDR2, looked up from the germline V gene, are SGHTA and FQGTGA.

The chain employs TRBV7-3 and TRBJ2-1; the central 7 bases match TRBD1. The sequence came from an adult woman with Graves' disease, either hyperthyroidism or ophthalmopathy (not recorded which). What was sequenced was peripheral blood or thyroid tissue (not recorded which). The base sequence is TGTGCCAGCAGCTTAGTAGGCCAGGGGGTGAACAATGAGCAGTTCTTC. It codes for CASSLVGQGVNNEQFF.